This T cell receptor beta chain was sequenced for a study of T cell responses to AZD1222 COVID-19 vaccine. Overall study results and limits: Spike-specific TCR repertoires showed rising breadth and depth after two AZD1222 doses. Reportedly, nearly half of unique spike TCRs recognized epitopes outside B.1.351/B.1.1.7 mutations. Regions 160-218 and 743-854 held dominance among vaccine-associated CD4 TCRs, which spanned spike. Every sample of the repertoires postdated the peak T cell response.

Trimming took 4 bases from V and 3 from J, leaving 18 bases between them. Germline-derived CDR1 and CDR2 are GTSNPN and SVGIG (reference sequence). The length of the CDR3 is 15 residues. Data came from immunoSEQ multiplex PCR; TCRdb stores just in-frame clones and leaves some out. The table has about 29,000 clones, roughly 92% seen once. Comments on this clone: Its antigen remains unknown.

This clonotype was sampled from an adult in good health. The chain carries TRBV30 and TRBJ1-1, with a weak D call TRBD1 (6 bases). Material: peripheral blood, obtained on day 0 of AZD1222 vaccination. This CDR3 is CAWIARGSGDTEAFF. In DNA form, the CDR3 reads TGTGCCTGGATCGCCAGGGGTTCCGGGGACACTGAAGCTTTCTTT.